The next 6 T cell receptor beta chains were all read from a single sample in a study of PD-L1 blockade in urothelial cancer (dated by TCRdb to the late 2010s). The library was generated by the immunoSEQ multiplex PCR assay. The clones in this table, taken by TCRdb from immuneACCESS, are in-frame only. Not every clone is retained; where verified, under half of the shortfall comes from an unresolved V gene, and the cause of the rest is unknown. The sample has some 45,000 clones on record, around 88% of them singletons. About 4% of the sample rests with the top ten. The sample here was PBMCs, taken around atezolizumab (anti-PD-L1) treatment. The receptors stem from a man older than 75 with urothelial cancer.

The V gene is TRBV10-2, the J gene TRBJ2-1; 8 positions match TRBD2. Germline trimming cut 3 bases from V and 7 bases from J; bases unmatched to any gene: 8. This CDR3 is built from 15 residues. Germline V gene lookup returns CDR1 WSHSY and CDR2 SAAADI. CDR3 region: CASSESSGSLNEQFF. In DNA form, the CDR3 reads TGCGCCAGCAGTGAAAGCAGCGGGAGTTTGAATGAGCAGTTCTTC.

This clone appeared a single time. This chain joins TRBV7-8 and TRBJ2-3; TRBD1 agrees at 8 bases. V shed 0 bases and J 5 bases; nucleotides not matched to a gene: 7. Germline V gene data show CDR1 as SGHVS and CDR2 as FQNEAQ. CDR3 length: 16 amino acids. The CDR3 reads CASSLAAGGGGDTQYF. The CDR3 DNA reads as TGTGCCAGCAGCTTAGCCGCAGGGGGCGGCGGAGATACGCAGTATTTT. The full variable domain, with the rest looked up from reference TRBV7-8 and TRBJ2-3, is GAGVSQSPRYKVAKRGQDVALRCDPISGHVSLFWYQQALGQGPEFLTYFQNEAQLDKSGLPSDRFFAERPEGSVSTLKIQRTQQEDSAVYLCASSLAAGGGGDTQYFGPGTRLTVL.

This chain links TRBV2 with TRBJ2-1, with 8 bases matching TRBD2. The CDR3 loop spans 16 amino acids. The V gene end was trimmed by 9 bases and the J gene end by 4 bases; junction bases not matched to a gene: 14. Germline CDR1 reads SNHLY; CDR2 reads FYNNEI. The CDR3 here is CARISLAGTTYNEQFF. CDR3 nucleotides: TGTGCCAGGATTTCGTTAGCGGGAACGACATACAATGAGCAGTTCTTC.

The chain links TRBV27 to TRBJ2-3, with 9 bases matching TRBD2. Germline-derived CDR1 and CDR2 are MNHEY and SMNVEV (reference sequence). The CDR3 totals 18 residues. The V segment lost 2 bases and the J segment 0 bases; nucleotides outside the gene matches: 9. CDR3 in amino acids: CASSLRAGGPTSTDTQYF. The CDR3 DNA is TGTGCCAGCAGTTTACGAGCGGGAGGCCCCACTAGCACAGATACGCAGTATTTT.

This chain uses TRBV5-1 with TRBJ2-6, with D perhaps matching TRBD1 (5 bases). This CDR3 is 16 amino acids long. The V gene lost 2 bases and the J gene lost 0 bases, with 9 bases spanning the gap. Germline lookup yields CDR1 SGHRS and CDR2 YFSETQ. DNA of the CDR3: TGCGCCAGCAGCTTAGACAGCAGCTCTGGGGCCAACGTCCTGACTTTC. It is translated as CASSLDSSSGANVLTF.

The V gene is TRBV6-6, the J gene TRBJ1-3; D is ambiguous. This CDR3 has 16 amino acids. V dropped 8 bases and J dropped 7 bases, with 24 bases sitting between them. Germline CDR1 is MNHNY and CDR2 is SVGAGI (reference sequence). CDR3 coding DNA: TGTGCCAGCCGAAGCTCCCTAGCCCAAGCCAAGAACACCATATATTTT. This codes for CASRSSLAQAKNTIYF.